Sequencing of this T cell receptor beta chain was carried out in a study of T cells in localized non-small cell lung cancer. The table came from immunoSEQ multiplex PCR; TCRdb's copy has only in-frame clones and leaves some out. The sample carries 45,000 to 55,000 clones, roughly 88% recorded once. Overall study results and limits: The study sequenced only one region of the tumor. As a result, intratumor heterogeneity could not be excluded and remains possible. In uninvolved adjacent lung, T cell clonality reached its highest value, exceeding tumor. Adjacent lung tissue had a median roughly 62 of the top 100 clones found in the tumor.

The germline V gene encodes CDR1 MNHNY and CDR2 SVGAGI (reference sequence). The CDR3 sequence is 12 residues long. The germline V and J ends were trimmed by 4 bases and 5 bases, with 6 bases remaining between them. Regarding this clone: Its cognate antigen is unknown.

The genes are TRBV6-6 and TRBJ2-1; D is ambiguous. Material: peripheral blood, obtained before any cancer treatment. The origin of this receptor is a male donor aged 60 or over with stage III squamous cell lung carcinoma. The CDR3 loop reads CASSSRDNEQFF. The CDR3, as DNA: TGTGCCAGCAGTTCCCGGGACAATGAGCAGTTCTTC.